These T cell receptor beta chains were read from a single sample in a study of CD8 T cell repertoires and HIV-1 epitope variants. For these TCRs, the target antigens are not known. This table comes from immunoSEQ multiplex PCR, and its TCRdb copy is limited to in-frame clones, with some not included. The table has thousands of clones, 65% to 70% seen once; the top ten hold 45% to 50%. Input material: cultured CD8+ T cells derived from PBMCs. These TCRs come from a male donor with HIV. Each CDR3 is given with its conserved first and last residue. Fields, in order: J gene, D gene, V gene, clone size, CDR3 DNA, CDR3 protein. A D gene is named only where the DNA matches it firmly. Clone size is not always given. Where it is, it says once, few, many or a class for expanded clones.

j_call: TRBJ2-7; d_call: .; v_call: TRBV7-9; clone_size: .; cdr3_nt: TGTGCCAGCGGGGACGGCTCCTACGAGCAGTACTTC; cdr3_aa: CASGDGSYEQYF
j_call: TRBJ1-2; d_call: .; v_call: TRBV19; clone_size: .; cdr3_nt: TGTGCCAGTACCCTATCAACAGCTTTTGGCTACACCTTC; cdr3_aa: CASTLSTAFGYTF
j_call: TRBJ1-4; d_call: TRBD1; v_call: TRBV7-6; clone_size: .; cdr3_nt: TGTGCCAGCAGCCCGGGGACAGGGGGCTTAACTAATGAAAAACTGTTTTTT; cdr3_aa: CASSPGTGGLTNEKLFF
j_call: TRBJ2-7; d_call: TRBD2; v_call: TRBV5-4; clone_size: .; cdr3_nt: TGTGCCAGCAGCCACCCCAGCGGGGCCGAGCAGTACTTC; cdr3_aa: CASSHPSGAEQYF
j_call: TRBJ2-1; d_call: .; v_call: TRBV7-2; clone_size: .; cdr3_nt: TGTGCCAGCAGCCGACTTGTCTCCTACAATGAGCAGTTCTTC; cdr3_aa: CASSRLVSYNEQFF
j_call: TRBJ2-1; d_call: TRBD2; v_call: TRBV5-1; clone_size: .; cdr3_nt: TGCGCCAGCAGCTTGGAGGGGAGACTAGCGGGAGTTAAATACAATGAGCAGTTCTTC; cdr3_aa: CASSLEGRLAGVKYNEQFF
j_call: TRBJ2-1; d_call: TRBD2; v_call: TRBV7-9; clone_size: .; cdr3_nt: TGTGCCAGCAGCTTAGAGGGCGGGAGATCCTACAATGAGCAGTTCTTC; cdr3_aa: CASSLEGGRSYNEQFF
j_call: TRBJ1-1; d_call: .; v_call: TRBV7-9; clone_size: .; cdr3_nt: TGTGCCAGCAGCTTAGGCGCCTTGAACACTGAAGCTTTCTTT; cdr3_aa: CASSLGALNTEAFF
j_call: TRBJ1-5; d_call: .; v_call: TRBV19; clone_size: few; cdr3_nt: TGTGCCAGTAGTTCGGACAGCCGCAATCAGCCCCAGCATTTT; cdr3_aa: CASSSDSRNQPQHF
j_call: TRBJ2-7; d_call: .; v_call: TRBV9; clone_size: few; cdr3_nt: TGTGCCAGCAGCGTAGGAGTGAGGAGCTCCTACGAGCAGTACTTC; cdr3_aa: CASSVGVRSSYEQYF
j_call: TRBJ1-4; d_call: .; v_call: TRBV9; clone_size: .; cdr3_nt: TGTGCCAGCAGCCCGGATCCGGGACGGATTAATGAAAAACTGTTTTTT; cdr3_aa: CASSPDPGRINEKLFF
j_call: TRBJ2-1; d_call: TRBD2; v_call: TRBV6-5; clone_size: .; cdr3_nt: TGTGCCAGCAGTTACAAAGGACTAGCGGCGGACAATGAGCAGTTCTTC; cdr3_aa: CASSYKGLAADNEQFF
j_call: TRBJ1-1; d_call: TRBD1; v_call: TRBV4-1; clone_size: few; cdr3_nt: TGCGCCAGCAGCCAACACCGGGACAGGGATGCGATGAACACTGAAGCTTTCTTT; cdr3_aa: CASSQHRDRDAMNTEAFF
j_call: TRBJ1-3; d_call: .; v_call: TRBV19; clone_size: .; cdr3_nt: TGTGCCAGTAGCCTCGACGGCGACTCTGGAAACACCATATATTTT; cdr3_aa: CASSLDGDSGNTIYF
j_call: TRBJ2-1; d_call: TRBD1; v_call: TRBV19; clone_size: once; cdr3_nt: TGTGCCAGTACCCCCGAAATGACAGGGGTCACCTACAATGAGCAGTTCTTC; cdr3_aa: CASTPEMTGVTYNEQFF
j_call: TRBJ2-2; d_call: .; v_call: TRBV7-9; clone_size: .; cdr3_nt: TGTGCCAGCAGCTTGAAGAGTTCTGGGGAGCTGTTTTTT; cdr3_aa: CASSLKSSGELFF
j_call: TRBJ1-1; d_call: .; v_call: TRBV28; clone_size: few; cdr3_nt: TGTGCCAGCACTTCCCGGGTTATAGGGTTCAACACTGAAGCTTTCTTT; cdr3_aa: CASTSRVIGFNTEAFF
j_call: TRBJ2-5; d_call: TRBD2; v_call: TRBV27; clone_size: .; cdr3_nt: TGTGCCAGCAGGGCGGGACTAGCGGGAAGAGCCGCAGAGACCCAGTACTTC; cdr3_aa: CASRAGLAGRAAETQYF
j_call: TRBJ2-1; d_call: TRBD2; v_call: TRBV7-9; clone_size: .; cdr3_nt: TGTGCCAGCTCGTTAGCGGGGGAATACAATGAGCAGTTCTTC; cdr3_aa: CASSLAGEYNEQFF
j_call: TRBJ2-7; d_call: .; v_call: TRBV2; clone_size: .; cdr3_nt: TGTGCCAGCAGGGGGGGAAATGGCTACGAGCAGTACTTC; cdr3_aa: CASRGGNGYEQYF
j_call: TRBJ2-1; d_call: .; v_call: TRBV5-1; clone_size: .; cdr3_nt: TGCGCCAGCAGCTTGGTACAGTACAATGAGCAGTTCTTC; cdr3_aa: CASSLVQYNEQFF
j_call: TRBJ2-3; d_call: .; v_call: TRBV7-8; clone_size: .; cdr3_nt: TGTGCCAGCAGCTTTCCCGGGGGTACGCAGTATTTT; cdr3_aa: CASSFPGGTQYF
j_call: TRBJ2-7; d_call: .; v_call: TRBV10-3; clone_size: .; cdr3_nt: TGTGCCATCAGTGGGGACGACTCCTACGAGCAGTACTTC; cdr3_aa: CAISGDDSYEQYF
j_call: TRBJ1-2; d_call: TRBD1; v_call: TRBV9; clone_size: .; cdr3_nt: TGTGCCAGCAGCGTATCGGGGCAGGACAGGGAGCCTAACTATGGCTACACCTTC; cdr3_aa: CASSVSGQDREPNYGYTF
j_call: TRBJ2-5; d_call: TRBD2; v_call: TRBV6-1; clone_size: .; cdr3_nt: TGTGCCAGCAGTGAAAAACTAGCGGGAGCGTTAGGGTACCAAGAGACCCAGTACTTC; cdr3_aa: CASSEKLAGALGYQETQYF
j_call: TRBJ2-7; d_call: .; v_call: TRBV7-9; clone_size: .; cdr3_nt: TGTGCCAGCAGCTTAGCGGGGGCAGGTAGGAGCTCCTACGAGCAGTACTTC; cdr3_aa: CASSLAGAGRSSYEQYF
j_call: TRBJ2-7; d_call: .; v_call: TRBV5-4; clone_size: .; cdr3_nt: TGTGCCAGCTCAGGGGAAACCTACGAGCAGTACTTC; cdr3_aa: CASSGETYEQYF
j_call: TRBJ1-4; d_call: .; v_call: TRBV15; clone_size: .; cdr3_nt: TGTGCCACCAGCAGAGATAAAGAACCTAATGAAAAACTGTTTTTT; cdr3_aa: CATSRDKEPNEKLFF
j_call: TRBJ2-2; d_call: .; v_call: TRBV9; clone_size: .; cdr3_nt: TGTGCCAGCAGCCCCTCTGGGGGCGGGGAGCTGTTTTTT; cdr3_aa: CASSPSGGGELFF
j_call: TRBJ2-1; d_call: .; v_call: TRBV28; clone_size: .; cdr3_nt: TGTGCCAGCAGTTTAGAGTACAATGAGCAGTTCTTC; cdr3_aa: CASSLEYNEQFF
j_call: TRBJ1-5; d_call: TRBD1; v_call: TRBV5-5; clone_size: .; cdr3_nt: TGTGCCAGCAGCTTCCAGGGGGCTGATCAGCCCCAGCATTTT; cdr3_aa: CASSFQGADQPQHF
j_call: TRBJ2-1; d_call: TRBD2; v_call: TRBV7-2; clone_size: .; cdr3_nt: TGTGCCAGCAGCTCGTCTCGACGGATACTAGCGGGATACAATGAGCAGTTCTTC; cdr3_aa: CASSSSRRILAGYNEQFF
j_call: TRBJ1-5; d_call: .; v_call: TRBV13; clone_size: .; cdr3_nt: TGTGCCAGCAGCTTAGGGGTCTCGCAGCCCCAGCATTTT; cdr3_aa: CASSLGVSQPQHF
j_call: TRBJ1-1; d_call: .; v_call: TRBV19; clone_size: .; cdr3_nt: TGTGCCAGTAGAACGCAGGGCAACCTGGACACTGAAGCTTTCTTT; cdr3_aa: CASRTQGNLDTEAFF
j_call: TRBJ2-3; d_call: TRBD2; v_call: TRBV5-1; clone_size: .; cdr3_nt: TGCGCCAGCAGCTTAACTAGCGGGAGTTTCACAGATACGCAGTATTTT; cdr3_aa: CASSLTSGSFTDTQYF
j_call: TRBJ2-1; d_call: .; v_call: TRBV27; clone_size: .; cdr3_nt: TGTGCCAGCAGTTTATCATCCTCCGGGGGCAATGAGCAGTTCTTC; cdr3_aa: CASSLSSSGGNEQFF
j_call: TRBJ2-7; d_call: .; v_call: TRBV29-1; clone_size: .; cdr3_nt: TGCAGCGTTGAAGGAGGGGGGAGCTCCTACGAGCAGTACTTC; cdr3_aa: CSVEGGGSSYEQYF
j_call: TRBJ2-5; d_call: .; v_call: TRBV7-2; clone_size: .; cdr3_nt: TGTGCCAGCACCTCTTTTTACCAAGAGACCCAGTACTTC; cdr3_aa: CASTSFYQETQYF
j_call: TRBJ2-2; d_call: .; v_call: TRBV15; clone_size: once; cdr3_nt: TGTGCCACCCATCATAGCAACACCGGGGAGCTGTTTTTT; cdr3_aa: CATHHSNTGELFF
j_call: TRBJ2-1; d_call: .; v_call: TRBV7-9; clone_size: .; cdr3_nt: TGTGCCAGCAGCTTGTCTTACAATGAGCAGTTCTTC; cdr3_aa: CASSLSYNEQFF